This TCR beta chain originates from a study of CD8 T cells in ankylosing spondylitis. By quantitative 5'-RACE with molecular barcodes, the TCR beta libraries were made. TCRdb reprocessed the 5' RACE reads via MiXCR and lists one record per CDR3 protein. Altogether under 200,000 distinct CDR3 sequences are present, 11% being singletons, with the ten largest covering around 29%. This clonotype was counted ten times or more. Its antigen is unidentified. Study-wide findings and caveats: What seemed typical of ankylosing spondylitis blood was a TCR beta motif built from roughly eight highly homologous variants. Before this, some motif variants had been reported in reactive arthritis synovial fluid and blood.

The V segment lost 3 bases and the J segment 0 bases; nucleotides outside the gene matches: 7. The CDR3 extends over 15 amino acids. Germline V CDR1 and CDR2: DFQATT, SNEGSKA (reference sequence). The receptor was isolated from a male donor with ankylosing spondylitis or in good health (not recorded which). The chain uses TRBV20-1 and TRBJ2-7; 8 nucleotides line up with TRBD2. What was sequenced was blood, either unsorted or a sorted T cell fraction (not recorded which). The CDR3 sequence: CSASGGVESSYEQYF. The CDR3 DNA reads TGCAGTGCTAGCGGGGGGGTGGAGAGCTCCTACGAGCAGTACTTC.